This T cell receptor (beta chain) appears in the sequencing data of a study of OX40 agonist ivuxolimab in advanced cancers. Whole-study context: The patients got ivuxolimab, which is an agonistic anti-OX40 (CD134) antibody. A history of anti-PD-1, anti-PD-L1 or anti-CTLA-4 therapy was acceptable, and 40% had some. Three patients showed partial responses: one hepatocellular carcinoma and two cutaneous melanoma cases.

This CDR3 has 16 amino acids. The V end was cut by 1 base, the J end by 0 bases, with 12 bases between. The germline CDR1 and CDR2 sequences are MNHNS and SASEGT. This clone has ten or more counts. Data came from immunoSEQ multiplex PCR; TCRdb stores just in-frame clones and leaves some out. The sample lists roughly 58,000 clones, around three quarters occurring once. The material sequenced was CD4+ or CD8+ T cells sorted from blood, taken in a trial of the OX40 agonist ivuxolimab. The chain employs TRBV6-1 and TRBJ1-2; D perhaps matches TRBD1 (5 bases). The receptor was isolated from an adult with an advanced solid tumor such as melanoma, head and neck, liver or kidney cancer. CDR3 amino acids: CASSEGEGRANYGYTF. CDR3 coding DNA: TGTGCCAGCAGTGAAGGTGAGGGCAGGGCTAACTATGGCTACACCTTC.